The following is a T cell receptor beta chain sequence with its context. This entry is derived from a study of T-cell reconstitution after alpha-beta-depleted transplantation in children. The germline gives CDR1 SGHDN, CDR2 FVKESK. CDR3 length: 13 residues. V dropped 1 base and J dropped 5 bases, with 8 bases sitting between them. Unique molecular identifiers were used to barcode this TCRbeta library. Each CDR3 protein gets one entry after TCRdb re-called the PCR reads with MiXCR. The sample lists more than 450,000 distinct CDR3 sequences, approximately 16% occurring once. This sample comprised PBMCs from the stem cell graft donor, obtained from the stem cell graft. This chain links TRBV14 with TRBJ1-1; no firm D call. The sequence was obtained from a human donor who donated a stem cell graft to a child with acute lymphoblastic leukemia. CDR3 coding DNA: TGTGCCAGCAGCCAAGTAGCGGGGACTGAAGCTTTCTTT. Translated: CASSQVAGTEAFF.